The 30 T cell receptor beta chains given below trace back to one sample, sequenced in a study of blood T cells in healthy people across ages. The second PCR ran 7 to 11 cycles with a sample-barcoded 5' primer and J-beta primers. In TCRdb, the 5' RACE reads were re-called with MiXCR into one record per CDR3 protein. The table lists over 1,500,000 distinct CDR3 sequences, roughly two fifths of them singletons. Sequencing was performed on blood. These receptors were collected from a human donor in good health.

In its sample, this clonotype was seen once. This sequence joins TRBV6-5 and TRBJ1-1; D is unclear. This CDR3 has 13 amino acids. Germline lookup yields CDR1 MNHEY and CDR2 SVGAGI. Trimming pared 8 bases from V and 3 bases from J, leaving 13 bases between. CDR3 residues: CASAEGWHTEAFF. CDR3 in DNA: TGTGCCAGCGCCGAAGGATGGCACACTGAAGCTTTCTTT.

V usage is TRBV12-3 or TRBV12-4 and J usage is TRBJ1-2, with a weak D call TRBD1 (5 bases). The CDR3 extends over 14 amino acids. Trimming cost V 7 bases and J 7 bases, with 19 bases left between them. The CDR3 loop reads CASTPQTDALGYTF. The CDR3 bases are TGTGCCAGCACCCCCCAGACAGACGCCCTTGGCTACACCTTC.

V usage is TRBV28 and J usage is TRBJ2-1; 10 bases agree with TRBD2. The germline CDR1 and CDR2 sequences are MDHEN and SYDVKM. V was clipped by 5 bases and J by 2 bases; unmatched bases: 15. This CDR3 spans 19 amino acids. CDR3 sequence (DNA): TGTGCCAGCAGTCCCTACATCCGGGCTAGCGGGGGTGCCTACAATGAGCAGTTCTTC. Translated, it gives CASSPYIRASGGAYNEQFF.

This clonotype occurred many times. The chain employs TRBV12-3 or TRBV12-4 and TRBJ2-7; the D gene is possibly TRBD2 (5 bases). V lost 2 bases and J lost 2, with 7 bases in between. The CDR3 consists of 13 residues. The CDR3 region is CASSLRLTYEQYF. The CDR3 DNA follows: TGTGCCAGCAGTTTACGACTAACCTACGAGCAGTACTTC.

This clonotype was recorded many times. J is TRBJ2-7 and V is TRBV10-3; D is ambiguous. The CDR3 spans 13 residues. The ends were cut back, 7 bases at V and 2 bases at J, with 12 bases in the middle. The germline CDR1 and CDR2 sequences are ENHRY and SYGVKD. CDR3 sequence: CAITPTLTYEQYF. The DNA for the CDR3 is TGTGCCATCACGCCGACACTTACCTACGAGCAGTACTTC.

The chain joins TRBV6-2 or TRBV6-3 to TRBJ2-3, with D unclear. The germline V gene has CDR1 MNHEY and CDR2 SVGEGT. Trimming removed 6 bases from V and 7 bases from J, with 17 bases in between. This CDR3 is 14 amino acids long. CDR3: CASSPGSLGNTQYF. CDR3 DNA: TGTGCCAGCAGCCCCGGATCCCTCGGAAATACGCAGTATTTT.

The chain has TRBV20-1 and TRBJ2-5, with 11 bases aligning to TRBD2. This CDR3 comprises 17 residues. The V and J ends lost 0 bases and 7 bases, in that order; junction bases with no gene match: 13. CDR1 and CDR2 from the germline V gene are DFQATT and SNEGSKA (reference sequence). The chain's CDR3 is CSARDLTSGASHGTQYF. The CDR3 nucleotides read TGCAGTGCTAGAGATCTGACTAGCGGGGCTTCCCATGGGACCCAGTACTTC.

V is TRBV4-2 and J is TRBJ1-2, with unresolved D. CDR3 length equals 15 residues. The germline V gene encodes CDR1 LGHNA and CDR2 YNFKEQ. V shed 2 bases and J shed 4 bases, with 14 bases lying between them. The CDR3 protein is CASSQTNDGPYGYTF. The DNA for the CDR3 is TGTGCCAGCAGCCAAACCAACGACGGTCCCTATGGCTACACCTTC.

Remarks on this clonotype: A read error may account for a junction end that differs from germline. The gene calls are TRBV13 and TRBJ2-1, with D possibly being TRBD1 or TRBD2 (5 bases each). The CDR3 covers 16 residues. The germline V gene has CDR1 PRHDT and CDR2 FYEKMQ (reference sequence). The CDR3 sequence: CTSSFGTSTSYNEQFF. The CDR3 DNA is TGTACCAGCAGCTTTGGGACCTCGACCTCCTACAATGAGCAGTTCTTC.

V usage is TRBV9 and J usage is TRBJ1-2, with a tentative D call TRBD1 (5 bases). Germline values: CDR1 SGDLS, CDR2 YYNGEE. Trimming cost V 5 bases and J 3 bases, with 11 bases left between them. There are 13 residues in the CDR3. This CDR3 reads CASRQEGYYGYTF. The DNA for the CDR3 is TGTGCCAGCAGACAGGAGGGGTACTATGGCTACACCTTC.

This chain uses TRBV5-5 with TRBJ1-1, with no clear D. The CDR3 runs 12 residues. Germline CDR1 reads SGHKS; CDR2 reads YYEKEE (reference sequence). The V and J ends lost 1 base and 6 bases respectively, with 7 bases between them. CDR3 sequence: CASSLPTPEAFF. Here the CDR3 DNA reads TGTGCCAGCAGCTTGCCAACACCTGAAGCTTTCTTT.

Only a few counts were recorded for this clonotype. The chain has TRBV5-1 and TRBJ1-2; D is ambiguous. This CDR3 has 15 residues. Germline CDR1 reads SGHRS; CDR2 reads YFSETQ. V lost 0 bases and J 6 bases, leaving 15 bases between the germline ends. CDR3: CASSLEADKGDGYTF. CDR3 sequence (DNA): TGCGCCAGCAGCTTGGAGGCAGACAAGGGCGATGGCTACACCTTC.

This clonotype was seen many times. The junction shows a germline mismatch at one end, possibly a read error. The genes are TRBV5-1 and TRBJ2-7; TRBD1 matches 11 bases. The CDR3 is made up of 14 amino acids. In germline, CDR1 is SGHRS, CDR2 YFSETQ. This CDR3 reads CASSWDRGLYEQYF. The CDR3 DNA reads TGTGCCAGCAGCTGGGACAGGGGGTTATACGAGCAGTACTTC.

As DNA, the CDR3 is TGCGCCAGCAGCCAACCAGGTCAGAGGTCCTACAATGAGCAGTTCTTC. The encoded protein is CASSQPGQRSYNEQFF. J is TRBJ2-1 and V is TRBV4-1; unclear D gene. Germline V gives CDR1 MGHRA, CDR2 YSYEKL. V lost 2 bases, J lost 1 base, and 12 bases lay in between. This CDR3 region has 16 residues.

J is TRBJ2-1 and V is TRBV12-3 or TRBV12-4, with 9 bases matching TRBD2. The CDR3 length is 15 residues. With 3 bases clipped from V and 7 bases from J, the junction kept 7 bases outside the gene matches. CDR3 protein: CASSFKSGGSNEQFF. The CDR3 coding sequence is TGTGCCAGCAGTTTTAAAAGCGGGGGGAGTAATGAGCAGTTCTTC.

Of note for this clonotype: One junction end disagrees with the germline gene, perhaps due to a read error. The chain combines TRBV12-3 or TRBV12-4 with TRBJ1-2; perhaps TRBD1 as D (5 bases). There are 11 residues in the CDR3. DNA for the CDR3: TGTGCCTGCAGTCAGGGTTCGGGCTACACCTTC. Translating it yields CACSQGSGYTF.

The chain carries TRBV6-5 and TRBJ2-1, with D possibly TRBD1 on 6 matching bases. The germline gives CDR1 MNHEY, CDR2 SVGAGI. The CDR3 has 13 residues. V lost 7 bases to trimming and J lost 14 bases, with 21 bases between them. The CDR3 DNA follows: TGTGCCAGCATCGACTTGGGGGACACAAGAGAGTTCTTC. Its protein is CASIDLGDTREFF.

V usage is TRBV9 and J usage is TRBJ1-2; no definite D call. CDR1 is SGDLS, CDR2 YYNGEE, per germline. The CDR3 is made up of 14 amino acids. With 0 bases removed from V and 2 bases from J, the gap between germline ends came to 8 bases. This chain's CDR3 is CASSVGPENYGYTF. In nucleotides, the CDR3 is TGTGCCAGCAGCGTAGGCCCGGAGAACTATGGCTACACCTTC. The variable domain in full, with the rest retrieved from reference TRBV9 and TRBJ1-2, is DSGVTQTPKHLITATGQRVTLRCSPRSGDLSVYWYQQSLDQGLQFLIQYYNGEERAKGNILERFSAQQFPDLHSELNLSSLELGDSALYFCASSVGPENYGYTFGSGTRLTVV.

This clonotype has more than one count but fewer than ten. The gene calls are TRBV15 and TRBJ1-1; D uncertain. CDR3 length: 13 residues. The germline gives CDR1 LNHNV, CDR2 YYDKDF (reference sequence). V lost 5 bases and J 5 bases, leaving 12 bases between the germline ends. Here the CDR3 DNA reads TGTGCCACCAGCCGGGAAGTACAGACTGAAGCTTTCTTT. Amino acids: CATSREVQTEAFF.

The table lists this clonotype with a few counts. J is TRBJ2-7 and V is TRBV10-3; 11 nucleotides align to TRBD2. There are 14 residues in the CDR3. V was clipped by 7 bases and J by 4 bases; unmatched bases: 6. Germline CDR1 is ENHRY and CDR2 is SYGVKD. In DNA form, the CDR3 reads TGTGCCATCAAACTAGCGGGGGATTCGTACGAGCAGTACTTC. This sequence encodes CAIKLAGDSYEQYF.

With regard to this clonotype: The junction shows a germline mismatch at one end, possibly a read error. J is TRBJ2-5 and V is TRBV5-1, with D possibly being TRBD2 (5 bases). The CDR3 sequence is 13 residues long. CDR1 and CDR2 from the germline V gene are SGHRS and YFSETQ. CDR3 nucleotide sequence: TGCGCCAGCAGCTTGGAAGCCGGGGAGACCCTGTACTTC. Translating gives CASSLEAGETLYF.

This clonotype was found a few times. The chain is built from TRBV6-1 and TRBJ2-6, with unresolved D. The CDR3 sequence is 14 residues long. The germline V and J ends were trimmed by 4 bases and 2 bases, with 6 bases remaining between them. The V gene's germline CDR1 is MNHNS and CDR2 SASEGT. For the CDR3, the DNA is TGTGCCAGCAGTGCGGTCACTGGGGCCAACGTCCTGACTTTC. Its translation is CASSAVTGANVLTF.

The gene calls are TRBV5-1 and TRBJ1-2; D is unclear. The CDR3 covers 14 residues. The V gene's germline CDR1 is SGHRS and CDR2 YFSETQ. Trimming took off 4 bases at V and 2 bases at J, with 12 bases between the two ends. The CDR3 region is CASSTPDGNYGYTF. The CDR3 nucleotides read TGCGCCAGCAGCACGCCAGACGGAAACTATGGCTACACCTTC.

The table lists this clonotype with many counts. The chain recombines TRBV15 with TRBJ2-3; D could derive from TRBD1 or TRBD2 (5 bases each). Germline lookup yields CDR1 LNHNV and CDR2 YYDKDF (reference sequence). V was pared by 0 bases and J by 4 bases, with 11 bases between. The CDR3 is 15 amino acids. CDR3 nucleotides: TGTGCCACCAGCAGAGATCGGGGCCCCGCAGATACGCAGTATTTT. It encodes CATSRDRGPADTQYF.

This clonotype was seen a handful of times. The V gene is TRBV7-2, the J gene TRBJ1-2, with D unclear. CDR1 is SGHTA, CDR2 FQGNSA, per germline. The CDR3 loop spans 12 amino acids. The ends were cut back, 8 bases at V and 4 bases at J, with 11 bases in the middle. The CDR3 is CASSRVGYGYTF. DNA for the CDR3: TGTGCCAGCTCGAGGGTGGGCTATGGCTACACCTTC.

The CDR3 here is CASSLARASGQETQYF. DNA for the CDR3: TGTGCCAGCAGCTTAGCCAGGGCTAGCGGACAAGAGACCCAGTACTTC. J is TRBJ2-5 and V is TRBV7-2, with TRBD2 identical over 7 bases. The CDR3 covers 16 residues. Germline V lookup: CDR1 SGHTA, CDR2 FQGNSA. J was trimmed by 2 bases and V by 0 bases; bases with no gene match: 6.

The rearrangement uses TRBV20-1 and TRBJ2-5, with 8 bases fitting TRBD1. The DNA end is more similar to TRBJ2-7, so the J call may be wrong. The CDR3 runs to 15 residues. Looked up from germline, CDR1 is DFQATT and CDR2 is SNEGSKA (reference sequence). CDR3 region: CSARDPQGARYEQYF. The CDR3 nucleotides are TGCAGTGCTAGAGATCCCCAGGGGGCTAGGTACGAGCAGTACTTC.

The V call is TRBV20-1, the J call TRBJ2-2, with 10 bases identical to TRBD1. The CDR3 totals 15 residues. The junction had 2 bases not matched to a gene; V was cut back by 3 bases and J by 1 base. The germline V gene has CDR1 DFQATT and CDR2 SNEGSKA (reference sequence). CDR3 region: CSARGQGLNTGELFF. Here the CDR3 DNA reads TGCAGTGCTAGGGGACAGGGGCTGAACACCGGGGAGCTGTTTTTT.

CDR3 DNA: TGCGCCAGCAGCTTGGAGGCCGGGGACCCGAACACTGAAGCTTTCTTT. Encoded protein: CASSLEAGDPNTEAFF. The rearrangement links TRBV5-1 to TRBJ1-1, with D tentatively TRBD1 (5 bases). The germline CDR1 and CDR2 sequences are SGHRS and YFSETQ. Trimming stripped 0 bases from V and 1 base from J, with 13 bases between. This CDR3 is 16 amino acids long. The complete variable domain, with remaining parts taken from reference TRBV5-1 and TRBJ1-1, reads KAGVTQTPRYLIKTRGQQVTLSCSPISGHRSVSWYQQTPGQGLQFLFEYFSETQRNKGNFPGRFSGRQFSNSRSEMNVSTLELGDSALYLCASSLEAGDPNTEAFFGQGTRLTVV.

The chain joins TRBV7-2 to TRBJ2-5; 9 bases map to TRBD1. The J segment lost 5 bases and the V segment lost 7 bases, leaving 17 bases of the junction unmatched. The CDR3 sequence is 17 residues long. The germline gives CDR1 SGHTA, CDR2 FQGNSA. The CDR3 loop reads CASTNLYGQGRWETQYF. CDR3 sequence (DNA): TGTGCCAGCACCAACCTCTACGGACAGGGGCGATGGGAGACCCAGTACTTC.